A single sample gave rise to the 23 T cell receptor beta chains below, sequenced in a study of sequential checkpoint blockade in melanoma (dated by TCRdb to the late 2010s). What this sample's treatment or condition label stands for: randomized to nivolumab then ipilimumab (arm A) or the reverse (arm B). The method behind the library was the immunoSEQ multiplex PCR assay. What TCRdb holds here is the immuneACCESS table cut down to in-frame rearrangements. Part of the clones is not present; checked against another copy, under half of the missing clones reflect an unresolved V gene, and the others are unexplained. Recorded for this sample are fewer than 35,000 clones; roughly 81% of them occurred a single time. Clones ranked in the top ten supply 22% of the sample. The source material was CD8+ T cells sorted from blood (inferred from file names), sampled from a patient given nivolumab and ipilimumab in sequence. Receptors were obtained from a human donor with melanoma.

The chain links TRBV6-6 to TRBJ2-2; weak D call: TRBD2 (5 bases). The germline CDR1 and CDR2 sequences are MNHNY and SVGAGI (reference sequence). The CDR3 is 14 residues long. V was shortened by 7 bases and J by 1 base, with 10 bases between the two germline ends. CDR3 sequence: CASTDGLNTGELFF. CDR3 nucleotide sequence: TGTGCCAGCACGGACGGACTGAACACCGGGGAGCTGTTTTTT.

J is TRBJ2-1 and V is TRBV7-8, with TRBD2 identical over 8 bases. Germline assignment: CDR1 SGHVS and CDR2 FQNEAQ. CDR3 length: 19 residues. Unmatched junction bases numbered 12, after V lost 2 bases and J lost 0 bases. The chain's CDR3 is CASSLSTSGEISSYNEQFF. CDR3 in DNA: TGTGCCAGCAGCTTAAGCACTAGCGGCGAAATTAGCTCCTACAATGAGCAGTTCTTC. The variable domain in full, completed from reference TRBV7-8 and TRBJ2-1, reads GAGVSQSPRYKVAKRGQDVALRCDPISGHVSLFWYQQALGQGPEFLTYFQNEAQLDKSGLPSDRFFAERPEGSVSTLKIQRTQQEDSAVYLCASSLSTSGEISSYNEQFFGPGTRLTVL.

The J gene is TRBJ1-4, the V gene TRBV4-3; D ambiguous. The V end was cut by 1 base, the J end by 5 bases, with 11 bases between. Germline CDR1 LGHNA, CDR2 YSLEER. The CDR3 runs to 15 residues. The CDR3 DNA reads as TGCGCCAGCAGCCAAGGGTGGGCAGTAAATGAAAAACTGTTTTTT. It is translated as CASSQGWAVNEKLFF.

This chain connects TRBV6-5 to TRBJ1-1; no firm D call. Germline values: CDR1 MNHEY, CDR2 SVGAGI. The CDR3 consists of 13 residues. Trimming pared 2 bases from V and 5 bases from J, leaving 9 bases between. CDR3 amino acids: CASSYEGGTEAFF. The CDR3 DNA reads TGTGCCAGCAGTTACGAGGGCGGGACTGAAGCTTTCTTT.

V usage is TRBV6-7 and J usage is TRBJ2-7; possible D gene TRBD2, 5 bases. TRBV6-7 is known as an ORF, though its function is uncertain. The CDR3 is 13 residues long. V was shortened by 4 bases and J by 7 bases, with 14 bases between the two germline ends. The CDR3 nucleotides are TGTGCCAGCAGTTCCCCCCCGCCGGGAGAGCAGTACTTC. It specifies CASSSPPPGEQYF.

The chain joins TRBV27 to TRBJ2-2; the match to TRBD1 covers 7 bases. Germline V CDR1 and CDR2: MNHEY, SMNVEV (reference sequence). The CDR3 length is 15 residues. V lost 0 bases to trimming and J lost 4 bases; unmatched junction nucleotides: 2. CDR3 residues: CASSLSGGGTGELFF. The CDR3 DNA is TGTGCCAGCAGTTTATCAGGGGGCGGCACCGGGGAGCTGTTTTTT.

As regards this clone: Germline and junction disagree at one end, which may indicate a read error. The rearrangement joins TRBV5-4 to TRBJ2-7, with D maybe TRBD1 (5 bases). Germline V gene data show CDR1 as SGHNT and CDR2 as YYREEE (reference sequence). The CDR3 is made up of 13 amino acids. The CDR3 DNA reads TGTGCCAGCAGCCACAGGCTTACCTACGAGCAGTGCTTC. It is translated as CASSHRLTYEQCF.

The V and J genes are TRBV5-1 and TRBJ1-1, with 7 bases matching TRBD1. Per the germline V gene, CDR1 is SGHRS and CDR2 is YFSETQ. Unmatched junction bases numbered 3, after V lost 0 bases and J lost 1 base. This CDR3 is built from 15 residues. Here the CDR3 DNA reads TGCGCCAGCAGCTTGGCCGGACAGGAGAACACTGAAGCTTTCTTT. Its translation: CASSLAGQENTEAFF.

The V call is TRBV13, the J call TRBJ1-1; D may be TRBD1 (5 bases). In germline, CDR1 is PRHDT, CDR2 FYEKMQ (reference sequence). The V end lost 4 bases, the J end lost 1 base, and 10 bases lay between the germline ends. The CDR3 extends over 14 amino acids. The DNA of the CDR3 is TGTGCCAGCAGCTCCCGGGGGTCGAACACTGAAGCTTTCTTT. Protein product: CASSSRGSNTEAFF.

The chain has TRBV15 and TRBJ2-7; 10 bases map to TRBD1. V lost 0 bases and J lost 4; bases outside the gene matches: 3. CDR1 is LNHNV, CDR2 YYDKDF, per germline (reference sequence). This CDR3 is built from 15 residues. The DNA for the CDR3 is TGTGCCACCAGCAGAGATCGGACAGGGGGGTACGAGCAGTACTTC. Encoded protein: CATSRDRTGGYEQYF.

This clone has a handful of counts. J is TRBJ2-7 and V is TRBV6-5, with 8 bases fitting TRBD1. This CDR3 contains 14 residues. Germline V gene data show CDR1 as MNHEY and CDR2 as SVGAGI. J gave up 5 bases and V 5 bases, and 8 bases lay outside the gene matches. For the CDR3, the DNA is TGTGCCAGCAGTCCGGGACAGGTCCTTCACGAGCAGTACTTC. Translating it yields CASSPGQVLHEQYF.

V and J are TRBV27 and TRBJ2-7; TRBD2 aligns across 8 bases. V lost 5 bases and J lost 2; bases outside the gene matches: 8. This CDR3 region has 15 residues. Germline assignment: CDR1 MNHEY and CDR2 SMNVEV (reference sequence). As DNA, the CDR3 is TGTGCCAGCAGTCCCCCTTTGCGGGGGGCCTACGAGCAGTACTTC. Protein: CASSPPLRGAYEQYF.

This clone was counted between two and nine times. The chain is built from TRBV2 and TRBJ2-1, with 8 positions matching TRBD2. This CDR3 is built from 15 residues. After removal of 2 bases from V and 13 bases from J, the junction contained 13 bases not matched to a gene. Germline CDR1 SNHLY, CDR2 FYNNEI. Here the CDR3 reads CASSESGGVREKQFF. The CDR3 DNA reads as TGTGCCAGCAGTGAATCGGGGGGGGTCAGGGAAAAACAGTTCTTC.

The V gene is TRBV29-1, the J gene TRBJ2-1; TRBD2 agrees at 9 bases. This CDR3 spans 15 amino acids. J gave up 6 bases and V 7 bases, and 13 bases lay outside the gene matches. From germline, CDR1 is SQVTM and CDR2 ANQGSEA. The CDR3 reads CSARGLAKIGNEQFF. Here the CDR3 DNA reads TGCAGCGCTCGCGGACTAGCGAAGATAGGCAATGAGCAGTTCTTC.

The J gene is TRBJ1-3, the V gene TRBV28, with TRBD1 as a possible D gene (5 bases). Germline V gene data show CDR1 as MDHEN and CDR2 as SYDVKM. This CDR3 contains 16 residues. Trimming shortened V by 2 bases and J by 0 bases, and 11 bases separated the two germline ends. The CDR3 is CASSLRTGISGNTIYF. DNA of the CDR3: TGTGCCAGCAGTTTAAGAACAGGAATCTCTGGAAACACCATATATTTT.

This rearrangement joins TRBV19 to TRBJ2-7, with 7 bases fitting TRBD2. CDR1 LNHDA and CDR2 SQIVND come from the germline V gene (reference sequence). V was clipped by 6 bases and J by 4 bases; unmatched bases: 6. This CDR3 has 13 residues. The CDR3 bases are TGTGCCAGTAGCCTCGGGGGGTCATACGAGCAGTACTTC. It translates to CASSLGGSYEQYF. The full variable domain, with the rest looked up from reference TRBV19 and TRBJ2-7, is DGGITQSPKYLFRKEGQNVTLSCEQNLNHDAMYWYRQDPGQGLRLIYYSQIVNDFQKGDIAEGYSVSREKKESFPLTVTSAQKNPTAFYLCASSLGGSYEQYFGPGTRLTVT.

The J gene is TRBJ1-1, the V gene TRBV5-4; TRBD1 aligns across 9 bases. Germline values: CDR1 SGHNT, CDR2 YYREEE (reference sequence). The CDR3 loop spans 17 amino acids. V was clipped by 4 bases and J by 0 bases; unmatched bases: 10. CDR3 in DNA: TGTGCCAGCAGCCCGCGGACAGGGGAGGCCGTGAACACTGAAGCTTTCTTT. This gives the protein CASSPRTGEAVNTEAFF.

This clone was recorded only once. V is TRBV7-9 and J is TRBJ2-7; maybe TRBD1 (5 bases). Germline V gives CDR1 SEHNR, CDR2 FQNEAQ (reference sequence). The ends were cut back, 0 bases at V and 3 bases at J, with 12 bases in the middle. The CDR3 extends over 15 amino acids. The CDR3 reads CASSLAPAGIYEQYF. CDR3 sequence (DNA): TGTGCCAGCAGCTTAGCGCCGGCAGGGATCTACGAGCAGTACTTC.

The CDR3, as DNA: TGTGCCAGTAGTGCTAAATGGGGGCCCCTCACCTACGAGCAGTACTTC. This codes for CASSAKWGPLTYEQYF. The gene calls are TRBV19 and TRBJ2-7; possibly TRBD1 for D (6 bases). Germline CDR1 and CDR2: LNHDA and SQIVND (reference sequence). V was clipped by 5 bases and J by 2 bases, with 19 bases between them. This CDR3 is built from 16 residues.

The rearrangement joins TRBV6-1 to TRBJ2-7; maybe TRBD1 (6 bases). The CDR3 contains 12 residues. V was clipped by 6 bases and J by 1 base, with 7 bases between them. Germline V gives CDR1 MNHNS, CDR2 SASEGT. This CDR3 is CASRQGSYEQYF. The CDR3 nucleotides read TGTGCCAGCAGGCAGGGGTCCTACGAGCAGTACTTC.

This rearrangement joins TRBV6-5 to TRBJ2-7; TRBD2 agrees at 11 bases. The CDR3 is 15 amino acids. Germline V gene data show CDR1 as MNHEY and CDR2 as SVGAGI. The junction had 1 base not matched to a gene; V was cut back by 0 bases and J by 3 bases. This chain's CDR3 is CASSYSGTSGYEQYF. The DNA of the CDR3 is TGTGCCAGCAGTTACTCCGGGACTAGCGGCTACGAGCAGTACTTC.

V is TRBV5-6 and J is TRBJ2-5; TRBD2 agrees at 7 bases. The CDR3 sequence is 16 residues long. Per the germline V gene, CDR1 is SGHDT and CDR2 is YYEEEE. V was clipped by 0 bases and J by 5 bases; unmatched bases: 10. The chain's CDR3 is CASSLGTRLTQETQYF. As DNA, the CDR3 is TGTGCCAGCAGCTTGGGGACTAGGCTAACCCAGGAGACCCAGTACTTC.

The chain joins TRBV27 to TRBJ2-7, with D possibly TRBD2 on 5 matching bases. CDR1 MNHEY and CDR2 SMNVEV come from the germline V gene (reference sequence). V lost 5 bases and J 6 bases, leaving 11 bases between the germline ends. This CDR3 comprises 12 residues. CDR3 sequence reads: CASSGLSGEQYF. CDR3 coding DNA: TGTGCCAGCAGTGGGCTGAGCGGCGAGCAGTACTTC.